This T cell receptor beta chain was sequenced during a study of blood T cell repertoires in COVID-19. Study as a whole: Sites in the United States, Italy and Spain provided acute and convalescent COVID-19 samples. The cDNA or gDNA used as material had been derived from T cells, B-cell-depleted T cells, or PBMCs.

The germline V gene has CDR1 MGHDK and CDR2 SYGVNS. The CDR3 sequence is 16 residues long. The trim removed 3 bases at V and 0 bases at J, leaving 4 bases unmatched. Under the authors' procedure: Reference gene primer amplification gave nucleated cell count estimates. This table comes from immunoSEQ multiplex PCR, and its TCRdb copy is limited to in-frame clones, with some not included. V, J and clone size are taken as reported in that table, and D and trimming were inferred from the DNA itself. The sample consists of about 260,000 clones, around 82% of them appearing once. This clonotype originated in a human donor in a cohort sampled during active COVID-19. The sequencing input was peripheral blood. V and J are TRBV25-1 and TRBJ1-3; 8 nucleotides align to TRBD1. The CDR3 DNA sequence: TGTGCCAGCAGTGATAGGGGGACAGGCTCTGGAAACACCATATATTTT. This codes for CASSDRGTGSGNTIYF.